The source of this TCR beta chain is a study of cytomegalovirus exposure and HLA in healthy donors. Study as a whole: A data release that came early held around 85 million unique TCRs from HLA-typed donors.

Use of 60 Vbeta and 13 Jbeta primers characterized the PCR. Produced via immunoSEQ multiplex PCR; TCRdb's table is partial and in-frame only. The table has around 150,000 clones, around 70% seen once. Of note for this clone: Its target is not known.

Broader study findings: TCR beta sequences reportedly predicted most subjects' HLA-A and HLA-B alleles accurately.

The CDR3 totals 13 residues. CDR1 and CDR2 (germline): MNHEY, SVGAGI. J lost 7 bases, V lost 3 bases, and 4 bases had no gene match. Input material: PBMCs. This TCR came from a man aged 35 to 55 in good health and CMV-seronegative. This rearrangement joins TRBV6-5 to TRBJ2-5, with 8 bases identical to TRBD1. CDR3 sequence: CASSYGQGWTQYF. Here the CDR3 DNA reads TGTGCCAGCAGTTATGGACAGGGCTGGACCCAGTACTTC.